A selection of T cell receptor beta chains follows, all from one sample in a study of cytomegalovirus exposure and HLA in healthy donors. The assay was immunoSEQ multiplex PCR, and TCRdb's table has in-frame clones only and misses some. The table has roughly 120,000 clones, approximately 79% seen once; the top ten hold approximately 16%. The sequencing input was PBMCs. These receptors were collected from a man aged 50 to 59 in good health and CMV-seropositive. Each CDR3 is given with its conserved first and last residue. Fields, in order: V gene, CDR3 protein.

v_call: TRBV6-5
cdr3_aa: CASSYHGGRIVDGYTF

v_call: TRBV4-1
cdr3_aa: CASSQVGTVKEKLFF

v_call: TRBV27
cdr3_aa: CASSFAAREEETQYF

v_call: TRBV9
cdr3_aa: CASSLRDTYNEQFF

v_call: TRBV5-1
cdr3_aa: CASAETSGSDTQYF

v_call: TRBV11-3
cdr3_aa: CASSLNQGGNSPLHF

v_call: TRBV29-1
cdr3_aa: CSLGADYGYTF

v_call: TRBV15
cdr3_aa: CATSRAQGHGYTF

v_call: TRBV28
cdr3_aa: CAGSVSGNTIYF

v_call: TRBV7-8
cdr3_aa: CASSPSGVWDTQYF

v_call: TRBV7-2
cdr3_aa: CASSPQGYGYEQYF

v_call: TRBV18
cdr3_aa: CASSSGEGSEQFF

v_call: TRBV4-1
cdr3_aa: CASSQPFTDTQYF

v_call: TRBV29-1
cdr3_aa: CSVERGSDYGYTF